This T cell receptor (beta chain) comes out of a study of T cells in Graves' hyperthyroidism and ophthalmopathy. General study findings and limits: A model using 13 V-J features told ophthalmopathy apart from stable hyperthyroidism. Blood also held most thyroid clonotypes expanded beyond 0.001.

Germline CDR1 and CDR2: KGHDR and SFDVKD. J gave up 2 bases and V 5 bases, and 7 bases lay outside the gene matches. This CDR3 is built from 15 residues. Researchers took RNA transcripts and amplified the TCR beta CDR3 regions from them. The study used the HTBI primer set for a first-round RT-PCR of the TCR CDR3. Using its own MiXCR run on the multiplex PCR reads, TCRdb lists one record per CDR3 protein. The table has about 640,000 distinct CDR3 sequences, 45% seen once. In regard to this clonotype: Its matching antigen is unknown.

A patient was excluded if there was uncontrolled infection, other autoimmune disease, pregnancy or lactation. Thyroid ultrasound and orbital computed tomography, with clinical symptoms and serum thyroxine and TRAb, informed diagnoses. This TCR came from an adult man with Graves' disease, either hyperthyroidism or ophthalmopathy (not recorded which). Sample: peripheral blood or thyroid tissue (not recorded which). This rearrangement joins TRBV24-1 to TRBJ2-7, with 8 bases identical to TRBD2. The CDR3 DNA reads as TGTGCCACCAGTGCTCCTCGGGGGGGAACCTACGAGCAGTACTTC. Its protein is CATSAPRGGTYEQYF.